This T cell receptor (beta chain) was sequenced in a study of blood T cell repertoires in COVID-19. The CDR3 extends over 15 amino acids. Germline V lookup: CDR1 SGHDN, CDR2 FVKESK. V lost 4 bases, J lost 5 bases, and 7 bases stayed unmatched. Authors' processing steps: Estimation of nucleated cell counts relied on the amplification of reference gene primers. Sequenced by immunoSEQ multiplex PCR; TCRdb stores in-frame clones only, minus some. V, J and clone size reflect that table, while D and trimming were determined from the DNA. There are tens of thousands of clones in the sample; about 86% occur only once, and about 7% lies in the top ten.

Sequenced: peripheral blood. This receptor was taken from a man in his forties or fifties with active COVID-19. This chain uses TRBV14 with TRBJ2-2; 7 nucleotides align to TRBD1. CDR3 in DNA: TGTGCCAGCAGCCCCCGACAGGGTCGTACCGGGGAGCTGTTTTTT. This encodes CASSPRQGRTGELFF.